This T cell receptor beta chain appears in the sequencing data of a study of T cell responses to AZD1222 COVID-19 vaccine. The V and J ends lost 6 bases and 6 bases respectively, with 8 bases between them. CDR1 is MDHEN and CDR2 is SYDVKM in the germline V gene. The CDR3 covers 11 residues. Concerning this clone: Antigen specificity is unknown.

Findings of the study overall: Clonal diversity was possibly underestimated, and the donors were mostly white British, with more females. No day 14 peak samples; only post-peak repertoires were characterized. Vaccine-related CD4 TCRs covered spike, predominating at 160-218 and 743-854. Just 5 to 7 people given AZD1222 tested seropositive at baseline.

The assay was immunoSEQ multiplex PCR, and TCRdb's table has in-frame clones only and misses some. The sample has around 150,000 clones, about 88% seen once. Sequenced material: peripheral blood, taken on day 0 of AZD1222 vaccination. This receptor was taken from an adult in good health. The V gene is TRBV28, the J gene TRBJ1-1; D gene ambiguous. For the CDR3, the DNA is TGTGCCAGCAGACAGTTCGCTGAAGCTTTCTTT. Protein sequence: CASRQFAEAFF.